This T cell receptor beta chain comes out of a study of blood T cell repertoires in COVID-19. Study details: The United States, Italy and Spain supplied acute and convalescent COVID-19 samples. The analysed material was cDNA or gDNA that came from T cells, B-cell-depleted T cells, or PBMCs.

Germline V gene lookup returns CDR1 KGHSH and CDR2 LQKENI. The CDR3 consists of 15 residues. V was clipped by 3 bases and J by 0 bases, with 8 bases between them. As originally analysed: Reference gene primer amplification in the assay estimated nucleated cell counts. Only in-frame clones appear in the TCRdb table, and some are missing; sequencing was by immunoSEQ multiplex PCR. V and J calls and clone size come straight from that table; D and trimming were deduced from the DNA. The repertoire holds around 100,000 clones, with roughly 88% as singletons. V is TRBV18 and J is TRBJ1-4, with D possibly TRBD1 on 5 matching bases. The TCR originated in a woman between 70 and 85 years old with acute or convalescent COVID-19. The specimen was peripheral blood. CDR3 in amino acids: CASSPGQSTNEKLFF. Written as DNA, the CDR3 is TGTGCCAGCTCACCGGGGCAGTCAACTAATGAAAAACTGTTTTTT.